Included here is one T cell receptor (beta chain) sequence, with context. The antigen it recognizes is unknown. Within one base of it there is no much larger clone, and no base qualities were kept. This sample is drawn from a study of blood T cell repertoires in COVID-19 (dated by TCRdb to about 2020). Study-level background: The collaborator samples originated in the United States, Italy and Spain and spanned the acute and convalescent phases of COVID-19. The prospective study material was composed of cDNA or gDNA derived from T cells, B-cell-depleted T cells, or PBMCs. Deeply sampled blood TCRbeta repertoires from subjects exposed to, actively infected with, or recovered from COVID-19 were included in the dataset. The repertoires were released in a freely available public database intended as a resource for research on the immune response to SARS-CoV-2. The samples were drawn from two sources: the first 160 participants of the ongoing ImmuneRACE study, and 1,000 to 1,500 subjects contributed by 6 global collaborators. Sample metadata almost always included a de-identified subject ID, COVID-19 status, age in years and sex. Where available, HLA class I and class II types were taken from metadata supplied by the sample provider and were not determined by assay-based typing.

Study-level results and caveats: Clinical and demographic metadata were provided uncurated, with the amount varying by source and participant.

Samples from volunteer blood donors who had recovered from COVID-19 were contributed by a second Seattle source. Whole blood was collected in K2EDTA tubes by collaborating institutions according to the institutions' own protocols. For TCRbeta analysis, collaborator samples were shipped as frozen whole blood, as isolated PBMCs, or as DNA extracted from either sample type. TCRbeta CDR3 regions were amplified from genomic DNA using the immunoSEQ Assay, a bias-controlled multiplex PCR. Per the original workflow: The number of nucleated cells in each sample was estimated from the amplification of reference gene primers within the assay. To quantify the absolute abundance of each unique TCRbeta CDR3 rearrangement, sequence reads were collapsed and filtered. For each sample, productive Simpson clonality was calculated by taking the square root of Simpson's diversity index across productive rearrangements. Entries here come from immuneACCESS through TCRdb and include only in-frame sequences with V and J called. Some clones fail to appear in such tables; in the studies checked, an unresolved V gene covers under half of the shortfall, and the cause of the remainder is unknown. That table gives V, J and clone size, and the DNA gave D and trimming. Here the sample has around 170,000 clones; 89% occur a single time. 1.5% to 2% of the sample is held by the ten biggest clonotypes.

This receptor was obtained from a man younger than 35 who had recovered from COVID-19. Specimen: peripheral blood.

This receptor has the CDR3 CASSYSGDSNQPQHF. In nucleotides, the sequence is TGTGCCAGCAGTTACTCGGGAGATAGCAATCAGCCCCAGCATTTT. The chain joins TRBV6-6 to TRBJ1-5, with no reliable assignment of the D segment. The CDR3 measures 15 amino acids from cysteine to phenylalanine. The DNA shown is the 45-base CDR3, in frame from base 1. CDR1 and CDR2 are read off the germline V gene (reference sequence) as MNHNY and SVGAGI. Relative to germline, V is 0 bases shorter and J is 0 bases shorter, with 6 bases between their ends.